Following are 20 T cell receptor beta chains from one sample sequenced in a study of blood T cell repertoires in COVID-19. Repertoires were generated with immunoSEQ multiplex PCR, while TCRdb's copy carries only in-frame clones and drops some. The table shows fewer than 150,000 clones, with about 80% occurring only once. Material for sequencing was peripheral blood. These receptors all come from a human donor in a cohort sampled during active COVID-19.

The chain uses TRBV7-9 and TRBJ1-1; no firm D call. V was shortened by 3 bases and J by 1 base, with 6 bases between the two germline ends. Germline V gene data show CDR1 as SEHNR and CDR2 as FQNEAQ (reference sequence). CDR3 length equals 13 residues. CDR3 coding DNA: TGTGCCAGCAGCTTTCGACAGAACACTGAAGCTTTCTTT. It specifies CASSFRQNTEAFF. Drawing the rest from reference TRBV7-9 and TRBJ1-1, the complete variable domain is DTGVSQNPRHKITKRGQNVTFRCDPISEHNRLYWYRQTLGQGPEFLTYFQNEAQLEKSRLLSDRFSAERPKGSFSTLEIQRTEQGDSAMYLCASSFRQNTEAFFGQGTRLTVV.

This rearrangement joins TRBV18 to TRBJ2-7; 8 bases match TRBD2. CDR3 length equals 17 residues. Germline V gene lookup returns CDR1 KGHSH and CDR2 LQKENI. With V trimmed by 0 bases and J by 2 bases, 9 bases remained unmatched. The CDR3 loop is CASSPPPGAGAPYEQYF. Here the CDR3 DNA reads TGTGCCAGCTCACCACCTCCCGGAGCGGGGGCTCCCTACGAGCAGTACTTC.

The J gene is TRBJ1-6, the V gene TRBV7-9, with TRBD1 matching 11 bases. The V segment lost 4 bases and the J segment 10 bases; nucleotides outside the gene matches: 3. CDR3 length equals 14 residues. CDR1 is SEHNR and CDR2 is FQNEAQ in the germline V gene (reference sequence). CDR3 region: CASSSGTGGSPLHF. CDR3 in DNA: TGTGCCAGCAGCTCCGGGACAGGGGGGTCACCCCTCCACTTT.

V usage is TRBV27 and J usage is TRBJ1-4; 7 positions agree with TRBD1. V shed 7 bases and J 6 bases; nucleotides not matched to a gene: 8. Germline assignment: CDR1 MNHEY and CDR2 SMNVEV (reference sequence). The length of the CDR3 is 14 residues. The CDR3 sequence is CASTARGFDEKLFF. The CDR3 DNA is TGTGCCAGCACCGCCAGGGGGTTCGATGAAAAACTGTTTTTT.

This chain uses TRBV5-1 with TRBJ1-2, with 7 nucleotides matching TRBD1. Germline CDR1 is SGHRS and CDR2 is YFSETQ. The CDR3 consists of 15 residues. Trimming removed 3 bases from V and 0 bases from J; junction bases left unmatched: 5. The CDR3 loop is CASSSGQAANYGYTF. In DNA form, the CDR3 reads TGCGCCAGCAGCTCCGGACAGGCAGCTAACTATGGCTACACCTTC.

The sample holds a few counts of this clone. The rearrangement joins TRBV19 to TRBJ1-1; possible D gene TRBD1, 5 bases. Trimming removed 4 bases at V and 5 bases at J, with 14 bases between. Germline loops: CDR1 LNHDA, CDR2 SQIVND (reference sequence). This CDR3 is built from 14 residues. DNA for the CDR3: TGTGCCAGTAGTAGTCAGGGAAGGATAACTGAAGCTTTCTTT. Translating it yields CASSSQGRITEAFF.

This clone turned up a few times. The V gene is TRBV30, the J gene TRBJ1-5, with D unresolved. Trimming removed 5 bases from V and 3 bases from J, with 14 bases in between. The germline CDR1 and CDR2 sequences are GTSNPN and SVGIG (reference sequence). This CDR3 has 14 residues. CDR3: CAWSRGGNNQPQHF. The CDR3 DNA reads TGTGCCTGGTCCCGTGGAGGGAACAATCAGCCCCAGCATTTT.

The chain has TRBV5-4 and TRBJ1-4; 10 nucleotides align to TRBD1. The CDR3 loop spans 15 amino acids. Germline V gene data show CDR1 as SGHNT and CDR2 as YYREEE (reference sequence). V shed 3 bases and J 7 bases; nucleotides not matched to a gene: 6. This CDR3 is CASSSGQGVVEKLFF. CDR3 DNA: TGTGCCAGCAGCTCCGGACAGGGGGTAGTTGAAAAACTGTTTTTT.

The rearrangement links TRBV10-3 to TRBJ2-7, with 9 bases that match TRBD1. The CDR3 has 17 residues. With 4 bases clipped from V and 0 bases from J, the junction kept 10 bases outside the gene matches. Germline CDR1 ENHRY, CDR2 SYGVKD. The CDR3 nucleotides read TGTGCCATCAGTGCGTCCGCCGGGACAGGGAACTCCTACGAGCAGTACTTC. As protein: CAISASAGTGNSYEQYF.

V gene TRBV24-1 combines with J gene TRBJ2-1, with 7 positions matching TRBD1. V was pared by 1 base and J by 11 bases, with 4 bases of the junction left unmatched. The germline gives CDR1 KGHDR, CDR2 SFDVKD. The CDR3 contains 13 residues. CDR3 protein: CATSDFTGVKQFF. CDR3 sequence (DNA): TGTGCCACCAGTGATTTTACAGGGGTGAAGCAGTTCTTC.

The genes are TRBV19 and TRBJ1-4; D call uncertain. The CDR3 covers 14 residues. The germline CDR1 and CDR2 sequences are LNHDA and SQIVND (reference sequence). Trimming removed 5 bases at V and 0 bases at J, with 7 bases between. Here the CDR3 DNA reads TGTGCCAGTAGTGTGTCAACAACTAATGAAAAACTGTTTTTT. Protein: CASSVSTTNEKLFF.

The rearrangement links TRBV28 to TRBJ1-6; 7 bases are a match to TRBD1. With V trimmed by 10 bases and J by 6 bases, 21 bases remained unmatched. Germline CDR1 reads MDHEN; CDR2 reads SYDVKM. This CDR3 region has 18 residues. The CDR3 coding sequence is TGTGCCACCCAGGTCACAGGGGTCAATCTAGGTTCTAATTCACCCCTCCACTTT. Translating gives CATQVTGVNLGSNSPLHF.

The V call is TRBV11-2, the J call TRBJ2-3, with 13 bases lining up with TRBD2. Per germline, CDR1 SGHAT and CDR2 FQNNGV. The CDR3 contains 15 residues. The junction had 2 bases not matched to a gene; V was cut back by 2 bases and J by 6 bases. This CDR3 reads CASSLRTSGGDTQYF. DNA for the CDR3: TGTGCCAGCAGCTTACGGACTAGCGGGGGCGATACGCAGTATTTT.

This clone has only a few counts. The J gene is TRBJ1-5, the V gene TRBV7-9; 8 bases fit TRBD1. Germline loops: CDR1 SEHNR, CDR2 FQNEAQ (reference sequence). The CDR3 is 14 amino acids. Trimming cost V 1 base and J 5 bases; bases outside gene matches: 1. The DNA for the CDR3 is TGTGCCAGCAGCTTAGTCAGGGGGCATCAGCCCCAGCATTTT. It specifies CASSLVRGHQPQHF.

The chain recombines TRBV6-5 with TRBJ1-6, with a possible D match to TRBD1 (5 bases). V was pared by 8 bases and J by 2 bases, with 10 bases between. Germline CDR1 is MNHEY and CDR2 is SVGAGI. The CDR3 has 14 residues. In nucleotides, the CDR3 is TGTGCCAGCTCTGCAGGGCCCTATAATTCACCCCTCCACTTT. It codes for CASSAGPYNSPLHF.

Of note for this clone: This may be a read error, as it is one base from a much larger clone. The V gene is TRBV11-2, the J gene TRBJ1-1; 9 nucleotides align to TRBD1. V shed 3 bases, J shed 5 bases, and the junction held 1 base outside the gene matches. The CDR3 contains 13 residues. The germline gives CDR1 SGHAT, CDR2 FQNNGV. CDR3 nucleotide sequence: TGTGCCAGCAGCTTGGACAGGGGAACTGAAGCTTTCTTT. Encoded protein: CASSLDRGTEAFF.

The chain links TRBV6-5 to TRBJ1-5; D perhaps matches TRBD1 (6 bases). This CDR3 contains 15 residues. Germline lookup yields CDR1 MNHEY and CDR2 SVGAGI. Trimming shortened V by 5 bases and J by 0 bases, and 11 bases separated the two germline ends. The CDR3 sequence: CASSLGQTSNQPQHF. The CDR3 DNA is TGTGCCAGCAGTCTCGGACAGACTAGCAATCAGCCCCAGCATTTT.

The chain carries TRBV21-1 and TRBJ1-2; the listed D gene, TRBD1, was not tested against the DNA. TRBV21-1 constitutes a pseudogene. The CDR3 runs 15 residues. The CDR3 region is CASKRSRGAFGGYTF. CDR3 in DNA: TGTGCCAGCAAAAGAAGCAGGGGGGCTTTTGGAGGCTACACCTTC.

J is TRBJ1-3 and V is TRBV19; a possible D gene is TRBD1 (5 bases). Germline assignment: CDR1 LNHDA and CDR2 SQIVND (reference sequence). The length of the CDR3 is 14 residues. Trimming stripped 5 bases from V and 1 base from J, with 9 bases between. The CDR3 is CASSPTESGNTIYF. The CDR3 nucleotides are TGTGCCAGTAGTCCGACAGAATCTGGAAACACCATATATTTT.

The rearrangement links TRBV4-1 to TRBJ2-3; 12 bases fit TRBD2. V trimming: 0 bases; J trimming: 3 bases; junction bases outside the gene matches: 1. The CDR3 length is 16 residues. Germline loops: CDR1 MGHRA, CDR2 YSYEKL. The DNA for the CDR3 is TGCGCCAGCAGCCAAGATCTAGCGGGGGGGACAGATACGCAGTATTTT. Its protein product is CASSQDLAGGTDTQYF.